The subject of this entry is one TCR beta chain. The antigen is unknown. The CDR3 covers 16 residues. V was clipped by 1 base and J by 4 bases; unmatched bases: 7. Per germline, CDR1 SGHRS and CDR2 YFSETQ. Expressed TCRB transcripts were sequenced because the entire RNA isolate underwent reverse transcription. TCRdb's copy holds only in-frame clones and misses some; the assay was immunoSEQ multiplex PCR. This repertoire shows about 47,000 clones, around 45% found once; its top ten account for roughly 0.13%. The data are from a study of beta chain features in type 1 diabetes. General observations from the study: Shorter TCRB CDR3s, moderately but significantly so, were found in Type 1 diabetes patients in all four CD4+ subsets.

This TCR was recovered from a man younger than 45 with type 1 diabetes. Sequenced sample: stem cell memory CD4+ T cells from blood. The V gene is TRBV5-1, the J gene TRBJ2-1; 8 bases are shared with TRBD1. Here the CDR3 DNA reads TGCGCCAGCAGCTTGTTGCAGGGGGCTGTTTACAATGAGCAGTTCTTC. This encodes CASSLLQGAVYNEQFF.